Following are 26 T cell receptor beta chains from one sample sequenced in a study of cytomegalovirus exposure and HLA in healthy donors. PCR primers comprised 60 Vbeta and 13 Jbeta primers. Generated by immunoSEQ multiplex PCR, the TCRdb table keeps only in-frame clones and is missing some. The sample includes more than 90,000 clones, 75% to 80% of them seen just once. Input material: PBMCs. Receptors originate from a female donor in good health and CMV-seronegative.

The count of this clone is one. This chain links TRBV5-5 with TRBJ1-2; 10 bases are shared with TRBD1. The germline V gene has CDR1 SGHKS and CDR2 YYEKEE (reference sequence). This CDR3 has 15 amino acids. The J segment lost 5 bases and the V segment lost 3 bases, leaving 7 bases of the junction unmatched. CDR3 sequence reads: CASSSGQGEGYGYTF. The CDR3 DNA follows: TGTGCCAGCAGCTCCGGACAGGGGGAAGGGTATGGCTACACCTTC.

This chain links TRBV11-3 with TRBJ1-2, with unresolved D. Deletions cut 3 bases from V and 6 bases from J, with 20 bases between. The CDR3 contains 16 residues. Germline loops: CDR1 SGHNT, CDR2 YENEEA. CDR3 in amino acids: CASSFSSRVQRNGYTF. In DNA form, the CDR3 reads TGTGCCAGCAGCTTCTCTTCACGGGTCCAAAGGAATGGCTACACCTTC.

This chain connects TRBV15 to TRBJ2-5, with a weak D call TRBD2 (6 bases). The CDR3 consists of 15 residues. V lost 1 base, J lost 8 bases, and 17 bases lay in between. CDR1 is LNHNV and CDR2 is YYDKDF in the germline V gene (reference sequence). CDR3 nucleotides: TGTGCCACCAGCAGAGTTATGGCGGGGCCGGATACCCAGTACTTC. The encoded protein is CATSRVMAGPDTQYF.

The chain recombines TRBV5-1 with TRBJ2-1; D perhaps matches TRBD2 (6 bases). Per germline, CDR1 SGHRS and CDR2 YFSETQ. Trimming cost V 0 bases and J 0 bases, with 13 bases left between them. This CDR3 is 17 amino acids long. In DNA, the CDR3 is TGCGCCAGCAGCTTGGGTCGGGAGAGGGGCTCCTACAATGAGCAGTTCTTC. Residues: CASSLGRERGSYNEQFF.

This chain links TRBV6-1 with TRBJ1-1, with D possibly being TRBD1 (6 bases). The CDR3 covers 15 residues. Germline V CDR1 and CDR2: MNHNS, SASEGT. The V gene lost 3 bases and the J gene lost 0 bases, with 11 bases spanning the gap. DNA for the CDR3: TGTGCCAGCAGTGATGGGACATCCATGAACACTGAAGCTTTCTTT. This gives the protein CASSDGTSMNTEAFF.

This clone was found a few times. V and J are TRBV5-6 and TRBJ1-2; D is perhaps TRBD1 (5 bases). The CDR3 extends over 14 amino acids. CDR1 and CDR2 (germline): SGHDT, YYEEEE. V was shortened by 4 bases and J by 8 bases, with 18 bases between the two germline ends. The CDR3 spells CASSMGRYYWGYTF. CDR3 nucleotides: TGTGCCAGCAGCATGGGACGGTACTATTGGGGCTACACCTTC.

The chain combines TRBV6-1 with TRBJ2-7; D unresolved. CDR3 length: 15 amino acids. The V gene's germline CDR1 is MNHNS and CDR2 SASEGT. V lost 1 base to trimming and J lost 4 bases, with 14 bases between them. The CDR3 loop is CASSEVGRPPYEQYF. The CDR3 region has the DNA TGTGCCAGCAGTGAAGTCGGTCGCCCCCCTTACGAGCAGTACTTC.

The chain links TRBV6-6 to TRBJ2-2; the D is unclear. The CDR3 is 12 residues long. V lost 2 bases to trimming and J lost 7 bases, with 5 bases between them. Germline CDR1 is MNHNY and CDR2 is SVGAGI (reference sequence). The CDR3 DNA follows: TGTGCCAGCAGTTACACAGACGGGGAGCTGTTTTTT. This encodes CASSYTDGELFF.

The chain carries TRBV11-2 and TRBJ2-7; 8 bases fit TRBD1. Unmatched junction bases numbered 10, after V lost 7 bases and J lost 5 bases. Germline assignment: CDR1 SGHAT and CDR2 FQNNGV. This CDR3 has 14 residues. The DNA of the CDR3 is TGTGCCAGCACCTCTCGACAGGGGCACAACGAGCAGTACTTC. Its protein product is CASTSRQGHNEQYF.

The J gene is TRBJ1-2, the V gene TRBV9; D is uncertain. The CDR3 spans 12 residues. V was shortened by 0 bases and J by 6 bases, with 6 bases between the two germline ends. The germline gives CDR1 SGDLS, CDR2 YYNGEE. CDR3 nucleotide sequence: TGTGCCAGCAGCGTAGACAGAGATGGCTACACCTTC. Amino acids: CASSVDRDGYTF.

The J gene is TRBJ2-5, the V gene TRBV7-2; 7 bases match TRBD1. V was pared by 5 bases and J by 4 bases, with 10 bases of the junction left unmatched. The CDR3 is 15 amino acids. CDR1 and CDR2 (germline): SGHTA, FQGNSA. The CDR3 region has the DNA TGTGCCAGCAGCCCGTGGGACAGCCCTGGAGAGACCCAGTACTTC. Its translation: CASSPWDSPGETQYF.

In this sample, this clone turned up a few times. The CDR3 nucleotides read TGTGCCAGCAGTTTAGCACAGATCACTGAAGCTTTCTTT. It specifies CASSLAQITEAFF. The V and J genes are TRBV28 and TRBJ1-1; no definite D call. The CDR3 extends over 13 amino acids. V gave up 2 bases and J gave up 4 bases, with 8 bases separating them. Germline lookup yields CDR1 MDHEN and CDR2 SYDVKM.

V is TRBV7-3 and J is TRBJ1-1; 10 positions agree with TRBD1. The CDR3 is made up of 18 amino acids. V lost 2 bases to trimming and J lost 1 base; unmatched junction nucleotides: 10. The germline CDR1 and CDR2 sequences are SGHTA and FQGTGA. The chain's CDR3 is CASSLEGTGATPNTEAFF. The CDR3 DNA follows: TGTGCCAGCAGCTTAGAGGGGACAGGGGCCACTCCGAACACTGAAGCTTTCTTT. The whole variable domain, remainder taken from reference TRBV7-3 and TRBJ1-1, is GAGVSQTPSNKVTEKGKYVELRCDPISGHTALYWYRQSLGQGPEFLIYFQGTGAADDSGLPNDRFFAVRPEGSVSTLKIQRTERGDSAVYLCASSLEGTGATPNTEAFFGQGTRLTVV.

CDR3 sequence reads: CASSLGTSGGASGETQYF. The CDR3 region has the DNA TGCGCCAGCAGCCTCGGGACTAGCGGGGGGGCATCCGGGGAGACCCAGTACTTC. This chain connects TRBV5-1 to TRBJ2-5; 16 bases agree with TRBD2. V lost 4 bases, J lost 5 bases, and 11 bases stayed unmatched. The CDR3 loop spans 18 amino acids. Germline V CDR1 and CDR2: SGHRS, YFSETQ.

This sequence joins TRBV27 and TRBJ2-1; D possibly corresponds to TRBD1 (6 bases). The length of the CDR3 is 17 residues. The V and J ends lost 3 bases and 4 bases respectively, with 19 bases between them. Germline-derived CDR1 and CDR2 are MNHEY and SMNVEV (reference sequence). The chain's CDR3 is CASSLDSPSGFYNEQFF. CDR3 nucleotide sequence: TGTGCCAGCAGTTTGGACAGTCCCTCGGGATTTTACAATGAGCAGTTCTTC.

This clone was counted only a few times. The chain is built from TRBV6-4 and TRBJ1-2; D gene ambiguous. Per the germline V gene, CDR1 is MRHNA and CDR2 is SNTAGT. Trimming cost V 3 bases and J 4 bases, with 6 bases left between them. CDR3 length: 12 amino acids. CDR3 amino acids: CASSEPGYGYTF. The DNA of the CDR3 is TGTGCCAGCAGTGAGCCAGGCTATGGCTACACCTTC.

CDR3 protein: CSVRSGGHEQYF. The CDR3 region has the DNA TGCAGCGTCCGATCAGGGGGCCACGAGCAGTACTTC. V usage is TRBV29-1 and J usage is TRBJ2-7, with TRBD1 matching over 8 bases. The CDR3 is made up of 12 amino acids. Germline assignment: CDR1 SQVTM and CDR2 ANQGSEA. Germline trimming cut 6 bases from V and 5 bases from J; bases unmatched to any gene: 6.

This chain links TRBV11-3 with TRBJ2-7; possibly TRBD1 for D (5 bases). CDR1 is SGHNT, CDR2 YENEEA, per germline. The CDR3 has 20 amino acids. The ends were cut back, 1 base at V and 4 bases at J, with 29 bases in the middle. Here the CDR3 DNA reads TGTGCCAGCAGCTTAGTATGGGTCAGGGCCACCCTAACCACCTTATACGAGCAGTACTTC. Encoded protein: CASSLVWVRATLTTLYEQYF.

This rearrangement joins TRBV19 to TRBJ1-5, with 7 bases lining up with TRBD1. CDR1 is LNHDA, CDR2 SQIVND, per germline (reference sequence). The CDR3 contains 15 residues. Trimming took 1 base from V and 7 from J; bases not matched to a gene: 7. CDR3: CASSIVTTGQQPQHF. The CDR3, as DNA: TGTGCCAGTAGTATAGTAACGACAGGGCAACAGCCCCAGCATTTT.

This clone was detected only a few times. This chain links TRBV29-1 with TRBJ2-7; the match to TRBD2 covers 7 bases. This CDR3 comprises 16 residues. Germline V lookup: CDR1 SQVTM, CDR2 ANQGSEA. The V segment lost 7 bases and the J segment 0 bases; nucleotides outside the gene matches: 15. The CDR3 here is CSASGKDFAYSYEQYF. DNA of the CDR3: TGCAGCGCCAGCGGGAAGGATTTCGCGTACTCCTACGAGCAGTACTTC.

The V call is TRBV29-1, the J call TRBJ2-7; 7 nucleotides align to TRBD2. Germline trimming cut 4 bases from V and 1 base from J; bases unmatched to any gene: 7. This CDR3 has 14 amino acids. Germline assignment: CDR1 SQVTM and CDR2 ANQGSEA. In DNA, the CDR3 is TGCAGCGTTGTTGGCGGGAGTGATTCCTACGAGCAGTACTTC. Its translation: CSVVGGSDSYEQYF.

This chain links TRBV5-1 with TRBJ2-1; 10 bases line up with TRBD1. From germline, CDR1 is SGHRS and CDR2 YFSETQ. The trim removed 3 bases at V and 7 bases at J, leaving 7 bases unmatched. The CDR3 has 15 residues. The CDR3 DNA follows: TGCGCCAGCAGCTCACGACAGGGGGCTGGGAATGAGCAGTTCTTC. This codes for CASSSRQGAGNEQFF.

CDR3 in DNA: TGTGCCAGCATGTCTAGCGGGAGTCGAGAGCAGTTCTTC. Encoded protein: CASMSSGSREQFF. The rearrangement links TRBV9 to TRBJ2-1; 10 bases match TRBD2. CDR1 SGDLS and CDR2 YYNGEE come from the germline V gene. The CDR3 consists of 13 residues. J gave up 10 bases and V 6 bases, and 7 bases lay outside the gene matches.

This chain joins TRBV5-4 and TRBJ2-1, with D possibly being TRBD2 (7 bases). CDR3 length: 14 amino acids. Germline V gene sequence: CDR1 SGHNT, CDR2 YYREEE (reference sequence). V was trimmed by 4 bases and J by 5 bases, leaving 13 bases between them. CDR3 nucleotide sequence: TGTGCCAGCAGCAGGGGGGGCCAAGACAATGAGCAGTTCTTC. Residues: CASSRGGQDNEQFF. The variable domain in full, with the rest retrieved from reference TRBV5-4 and TRBJ2-1, is ETGVTQSPTHLIKTRGQQVTLRCSSQSGHNTVSWYQQALGQGPQFIFQYYREEENGRGNFPPRFSGLQFPNYSSELNVNALELDDSALYLCASSRGGQDNEQFFGPGTRLTVL.

This sequence joins TRBV5-4 and TRBJ1-2, with unresolved D. Germline V gene sequence: CDR1 SGHNT, CDR2 YYREEE (reference sequence). The CDR3 totals 17 residues. V was cut by 0 bases and J by 2 bases, with 17 bases left in between. In DNA, the CDR3 is TGTGCCAGCAGCTTGGGGGTTCCAGGTTCCGCGAACTATGGCTACACCTTC. It specifies CASSLGVPGSANYGYTF. Full variable domain (outside the CDR3, taken from reference TRBV5-4 and TRBJ1-2): ETGVTQSPTHLIKTRGQQVTLRCSSQSGHNTVSWYQQALGQGPQFIFQYYREEENGRGNFPPRFSGLQFPNYSSELNVNALELDDSALYLCASSLGVPGSANYGYTFGSGTRLTVV.

The chain employs TRBV9 and TRBJ1-2, with no clear D. V was trimmed by 0 bases and J by 5 bases, leaving 14 bases between them. The CDR3 loop spans 15 amino acids. Germline CDR1 and CDR2: SGDLS and YYNGEE. The CDR3 region is CASSVEGRGRYGYTF. CDR3 in DNA: TGTGCCAGCAGCGTAGAAGGTCGGGGTCGGTATGGCTACACCTTC.